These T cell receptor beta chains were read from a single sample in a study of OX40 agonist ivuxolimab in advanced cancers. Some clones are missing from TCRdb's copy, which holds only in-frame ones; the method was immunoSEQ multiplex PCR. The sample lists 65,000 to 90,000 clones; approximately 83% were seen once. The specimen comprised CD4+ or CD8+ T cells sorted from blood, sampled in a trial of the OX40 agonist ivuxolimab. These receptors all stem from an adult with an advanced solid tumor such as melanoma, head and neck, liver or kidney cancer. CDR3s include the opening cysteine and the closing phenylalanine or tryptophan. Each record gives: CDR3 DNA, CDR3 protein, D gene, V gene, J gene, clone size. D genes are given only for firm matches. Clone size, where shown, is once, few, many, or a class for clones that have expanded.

CDR3 DNA: TGTGCCAGCAGTGAAATCAGGCAGATGCGGATTAATGAAAAACTGTTTTTT
CDR3 protein: CASSEIRQMRINEKLFF
D gene: .
V gene: TRBV2
J gene: TRBJ1-4
clone size: once

CDR3 DNA: TGTGCCAGCAGTCAAAGGACTAGCGGGACGTCCTACAATGAGCAGTTCTTC
CDR3 protein: CASSQRTSGTSYNEQFF
D gene: TRBD2
V gene: TRBV7-2
J gene: TRBJ2-1
clone size: .

CDR3 DNA: TGTGCCAGTAGTACCGGGACCGCCACCAATCAGCCCCAGCATTTT
CDR3 protein: CASSTGTATNQPQHF
D gene: .
V gene: TRBV19
J gene: TRBJ1-5
clone size: .

CDR3 DNA: TGTGCCAGCAGCCTAGGACAGGCCCACTATGGCTACACCTTC
CDR3 protein: CASSLGQAHYGYTF
D gene: TRBD1
V gene: TRBV7-2
J gene: TRBJ1-2
clone size: .

CDR3 DNA: TGCGCCAGCAGCTTGACAGGGTTCCCCTACGAGCAGTACTTC
CDR3 protein: CASSLTGFPYEQYF
D gene: .
V gene: TRBV5-1
J gene: TRBJ2-7
clone size: .

CDR3 DNA: TGTGCAAGTCGCCACCTTCGATGGAGGGATAAGGTGTATGGCTACACCTTC
CDR3 protein: CASRHLRWRDKVYGYTF
D gene: .
V gene: TRBV12-2
J gene: TRBJ1-2
clone size: .

CDR3 DNA: TGCGCCAGCAGCCAAGATGGGACTAGCGTAGGGGAGCAGTTCTTC
CDR3 protein: CASSQDGTSVGEQFF
D gene: TRBD2
V gene: TRBV4-3
J gene: TRBJ2-1
clone size: .

CDR3 DNA: TGTGCCAGCAGTTCACGCCGCTCCGGGACAGATGACGAATATAGCAATCAGCCCCAGCATTTT
CDR3 protein: CASSSRRSGTDDEYSNQPQHF
D gene: TRBD1
V gene: TRBV27
J gene: TRBJ1-5
clone size: .

CDR3 DNA: TGTGCCAGCAGCTTGGGGGCCCCGGGACTAGCGGCTTACAATGAGCAGTTCTTC
CDR3 protein: CASSLGAPGLAAYNEQFF
D gene: TRBD2
V gene: TRBV5-4
J gene: TRBJ2-1
clone size: .

CDR3 DNA: TGTGCCAGCAGCCTAGGGGGGGATAGCGGGAGATACTTC
CDR3 protein: CASSLGGDSGRYF
D gene: TRBD2
V gene: TRBV7-9
J gene: TRBJ2-4
clone size: .

CDR3 DNA: TGTGCCAGCAGCTTGGTCCTCGAAGGGCGGATTGGCTACACCTTC
CDR3 protein: CASSLVLEGRIGYTF
D gene: .
V gene: TRBV5-8
J gene: TRBJ1-2
clone size: .

CDR3 DNA: TGTGCCAGCTCACCCGCGCTTGAGTCACCCCTCCACTTT
CDR3 protein: CASSPALESPLHF
D gene: .
V gene: TRBV18
J gene: TRBJ1-6
clone size: .

CDR3 DNA: TGCGCCAGCAGCTTGCGACTAGGTGTAGCTTACAATGAGCAGTTCTTC
CDR3 protein: CASSLRLGVAYNEQFF
D gene: .
V gene: TRBV5-1
J gene: TRBJ2-1
clone size: .

CDR3 DNA: TGTGCCACGGGGTTCAGGGAGGGTGGTGAGCAGTTCTTC
CDR3 protein: CATGFREGGEQFF
D gene: TRBD2
V gene: TRBV15
J gene: TRBJ2-1
clone size: .

CDR3 DNA: TGTGCCACCAGCAGAGGAGCGGGCCCCACCGGGGAGCTGTTTTTT
CDR3 protein: CATSRGAGPTGELFF
D gene: .
V gene: TRBV15
J gene: TRBJ2-2
clone size: few

CDR3 DNA: TGTGCCAGCAGCTTGGTAGGGGCGAGCTCCTACGAGCAGTACTTC
CDR3 protein: CASSLVGASSYEQYF
D gene: .
V gene: TRBV5-8
J gene: TRBJ2-7
clone size: .

CDR3 DNA: TGTGCCAGCAGGGACGGGACATACCGTACCGGGGAGCTGTTTTTT
CDR3 protein: CASRDGTYRTGELFF
D gene: .
V gene: TRBV2
J gene: TRBJ2-2
clone size: .

CDR3 DNA: TGTGCCAGCAGTTACGGGACAGGGTTGGGCTACACCTTC
CDR3 protein: CASSYGTGLGYTF
D gene: TRBD1
V gene: TRBV6-5
J gene: TRBJ1-2
clone size: .

CDR3 DNA: TGTGCCAGCAGCAATTTCATGGGACTAGCGATACATGAGCAGTTCTTC
CDR3 protein: CASSNFMGLAIHEQFF
D gene: TRBD2
V gene: TRBV7-9
J gene: TRBJ2-1
clone size: once

CDR3 DNA: TGTGCCAGCAGCTTGGCTAGCTACAATGAGCAGTTCTTC
CDR3 protein: CASSLASYNEQFF
D gene: .
V gene: TRBV7-3
J gene: TRBJ2-1
clone size: .

CDR3 DNA: TGTGCCAGCACCCCTAAGGCTTCCTACGAGCAGTACTTC
CDR3 protein: CASTPKASYEQYF
D gene: .
V gene: TRBV7-9
J gene: TRBJ2-7
clone size: .

CDR3 DNA: TGTGCCACCAGCCGGGTAGCGGGAACCTACGAGCAGTACTTC
CDR3 protein: CATSRVAGTYEQYF
D gene: TRBD2
V gene: TRBV15
J gene: TRBJ2-7
clone size: few

CDR3 DNA: TGTGCCTGGATTGATCGCATACTAGCGGGAGGGCCTTACGAGCAGTACTTC
CDR3 protein: CAWIDRILAGGPYEQYF
D gene: TRBD2
V gene: TRBV30
J gene: TRBJ2-7
clone size: .

CDR3 DNA: TGTGCCAGCTCACCACTTGAAGACCCGTATGGCTACACCTTC
CDR3 protein: CASSPLEDPYGYTF
D gene: .
V gene: TRBV18
J gene: TRBJ1-2
clone size: .

CDR3 DNA: TGTGCCAGCAGCGAGCTGGGGGCTGGCTATGGCTACACCTTC
CDR3 protein: CASSELGAGYGYTF
D gene: .
V gene: TRBV9
J gene: TRBJ1-2
clone size: .

CDR3 DNA: TGTGCCAGCAGCCCCCGACAGGGCGTACAAGAGACCCAGTACTTC
CDR3 protein: CASSPRQGVQETQYF
D gene: TRBD1
V gene: TRBV7-2
J gene: TRBJ2-5
clone size: .

CDR3 DNA: TGCGCCAGCGGGGCGGGAGGGGCGTGGGGCACTGAAGCTTTCTTT
CDR3 protein: CASGAGGAWGTEAFF
D gene: .
V gene: TRBV5-1
J gene: TRBJ1-1
clone size: .

CDR3 DNA: TGTGCCAGCATCCCGGACAGGGGTGAGCTGTTTTTT
CDR3 protein: CASIPDRGELFF
D gene: TRBD1
V gene: TRBV2
J gene: TRBJ2-2
clone size: once

CDR3 DNA: TGTGCCAGCAGTACGAGGGACAGGGTTGGCTACACCTTC
CDR3 protein: CASSTRDRVGYTF
D gene: TRBD1
V gene: TRBV27
J gene: TRBJ1-2
clone size: .

CDR3 DNA: TGTGCCAGCAGCTTAAATGGGGCCTACGAGCAGTACTTC
CDR3 protein: CASSLNGAYEQYF
D gene: .
V gene: TRBV7-2
J gene: TRBJ2-7
clone size: .

CDR3 DNA: TGTGCCAGCAGCTTAGTCAGCGGTTCGAATTTTTTGGAGCAGTACTTC
CDR3 protein: CASSLVSGSNFLEQYF
D gene: .
V gene: TRBV7-2
J gene: TRBJ2-7
clone size: .

CDR3 DNA: TGTGCCAGCAGCTTAGCTAGCGGGACTATTTACGAGCAGTACTTC
CDR3 protein: CASSLASGTIYEQYF
D gene: TRBD2
V gene: TRBV7-2
J gene: TRBJ2-7
clone size: .

CDR3 DNA: TGCGCCAGCAGCCAAGCTTTTGGGCAGGGGGTATATGGCTACACCTTC
CDR3 protein: CASSQAFGQGVYGYTF
D gene: TRBD1
V gene: TRBV4-3
J gene: TRBJ1-2
clone size: .

CDR3 DNA: TGTGCCAGCAGCCCATGGGCAGGGAATAGCAATCAGCCCCAGCATTTT
CDR3 protein: CASSPWAGNSNQPQHF
D gene: .
V gene: TRBV7-2
J gene: TRBJ1-5
clone size: .

CDR3 DNA: TGTGCCAGCTCACTTTACACCGGGACAGGGGGCGCCTCCCAAGAGACCCAGTACTTC
CDR3 protein: CASSLYTGTGGASQETQYF
D gene: TRBD1
V gene: TRBV18
J gene: TRBJ2-5
clone size: .

CDR3 DNA: TGTGCCAGCAGCTTACCGGCTAGCGGGAGTGTTGAGCAGTTCTTC
CDR3 protein: CASSLPASGSVEQFF
D gene: TRBD2
V gene: TRBV7-9
J gene: TRBJ2-1
clone size: .

CDR3 DNA: TGTGCCGGGGGTAGGGGGTTTAGCACAGATACGCAGTATTTT
CDR3 protein: CAGGRGFSTDTQYF
D gene: .
V gene: TRBV6-1
J gene: TRBJ2-3
clone size: once

CDR3 DNA: TGTGCCAGCAGCCCCAGACACGGACTAGCGGGGTCCTACGAGCAGTACTTC
CDR3 protein: CASSPRHGLAGSYEQYF
D gene: TRBD2
V gene: TRBV14
J gene: TRBJ2-7
clone size: .

CDR3 DNA: TGCGCCAGCAGCTTGTCCCCCGCTAGCGGGTTCGCGTACGAGCAGTACTTC
CDR3 protein: CASSLSPASGFAYEQYF
D gene: TRBD2
V gene: TRBV5-1
J gene: TRBJ2-7
clone size: .

CDR3 DNA: TGTGCCAGCTCAACAGGACAGGGGGCCGATCAGCCCCAGCATTTT
CDR3 protein: CASSTGQGADQPQHF
D gene: TRBD1
V gene: TRBV18
J gene: TRBJ1-5
clone size: .